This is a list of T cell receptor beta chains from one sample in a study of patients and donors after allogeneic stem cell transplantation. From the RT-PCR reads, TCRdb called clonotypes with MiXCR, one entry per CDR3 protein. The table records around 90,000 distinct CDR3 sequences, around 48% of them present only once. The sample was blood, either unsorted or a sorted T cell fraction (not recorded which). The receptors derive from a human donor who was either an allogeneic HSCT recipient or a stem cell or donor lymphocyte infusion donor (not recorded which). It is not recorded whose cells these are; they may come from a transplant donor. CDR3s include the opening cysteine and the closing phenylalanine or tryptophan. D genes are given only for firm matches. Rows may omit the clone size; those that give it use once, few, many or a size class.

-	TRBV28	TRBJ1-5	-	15	CASSLHWNSNQPQHF	TGTGCCAGCAGTTTACACTGGAATAGCAATCAGCCCCAGCATTTT
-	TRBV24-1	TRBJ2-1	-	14	CATRTLQGYNEQFF	TGTGCCACCAGAACCCTGCAAGGCTACAATGAGCAGTTCTTC
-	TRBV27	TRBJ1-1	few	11	CASRRGTEAFF	TGTGCCAGCAGGAGGGGCACTGAAGCTTTCTTT
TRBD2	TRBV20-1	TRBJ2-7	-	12	CSASKGGDEQYF	TGCAGTGCTAGTAAGGGAGGGGACGAGCAGTACTTC
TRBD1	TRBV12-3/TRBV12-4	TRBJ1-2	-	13	CASSSDRGQGYTF	TGTGCCAGCAGCTCGGACAGGGGGCAAGGCTACACCTTC
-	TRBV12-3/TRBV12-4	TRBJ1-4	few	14	CASRLGHLREKLFF	TGTGCCAGCAGACTGGGACATCTAAGGGAAAAACTGTTTTTT
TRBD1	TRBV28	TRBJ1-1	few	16	CASSLNLRQGNTEAFF	TGTGCCAGCAGTTTAAACCTGCGACAGGGGAACACTGAAGCTTTCTTT
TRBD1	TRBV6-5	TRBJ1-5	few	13	CASSDRDNQPQHF	TGTGCCAGCAGCGACAGGGACAATCAGCCCCAGCATTTT
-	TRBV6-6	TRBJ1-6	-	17	CASSYTPEHNTNSPLHF	TGTGCCAGCAGTTACACGCCCGAACACAACACAAATTCACCCCTCCACTTT
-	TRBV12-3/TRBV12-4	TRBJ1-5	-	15	CASSLARGGPQPQHF	TGTGCCAGCAGTTTAGCGCGAGGGGGGCCTCAGCCCCAGCATTTT
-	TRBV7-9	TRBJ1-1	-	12	CASIEENTEAFF	TGTGCCAGCATTGAGGAGAACACTGAAGCTTTCTTT
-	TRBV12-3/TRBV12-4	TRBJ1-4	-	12	CASSLMGEKLFF	TGTGCCAGCAGTTTAATGGGGGAAAAACTGTTTTTT
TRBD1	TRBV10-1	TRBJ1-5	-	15	CASSASQDRAQPQHF	TGCGCCAGCAGTGCCTCCCAGGACAGGGCCCAGCCCCAGCATTTT
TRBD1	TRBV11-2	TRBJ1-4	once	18	CASSHINYRQGPSEKLFF	TGTGCCAGCAGCCATATTAATTACCGACAGGGGCCAAGTGAAAAACTGTTTTTT
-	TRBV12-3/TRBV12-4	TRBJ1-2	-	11	CASSLGSGYTF	TGTGCCAGCAGTTTAGGGTCTGGCTACACCTTC
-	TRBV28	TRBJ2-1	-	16	CASSLFRASIGNEQFF	TGTGCCAGCAGTTTATTTCGGGCATCAATTGGAAATGAGCAGTTCTTC
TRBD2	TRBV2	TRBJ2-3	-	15	CASPRRGDFTDTQYF	TGTGCCAGCCCCCGCCGGGGGGATTTCACAGATACGCAGTATTTT
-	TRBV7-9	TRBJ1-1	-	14	CASSFVGQNTEAFF	TGTGCCAGCAGCTTTGTCGGCCAGAACACTGAAGCTTTCTTT
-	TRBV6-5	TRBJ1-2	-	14	CASSYSAGYYGYTF	TGTGCCAGCAGTTACTCGGCGGGGTACTATGGCTACACCTTC
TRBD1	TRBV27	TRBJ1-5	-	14	CASAGQGWVQPQHF	TGTGCCTCAGCAGGACAGGGATGGGTTCAGCCCCAGCATTTT
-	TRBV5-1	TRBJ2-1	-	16	CASSLGEVAHYNEQFF	TGCGCCAGCAGCCTGGGGGAGGTAGCCCATTACAATGAGCAGTTCTTC
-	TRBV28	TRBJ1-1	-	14	CASSDGRRSTEAFF	TGTGCCAGCAGTGACGGACGCAGGTCTACTGAAGCTTTCTTT
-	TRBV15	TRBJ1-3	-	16	CATSRTFLDPGNTIYF	TGTGCCACCAGCAGAACTTTCCTTGATCCTGGAAACACCATATATTTT
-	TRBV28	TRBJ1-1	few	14	CASSTLTGNTEAFF	TGTGCCAGCAGTACTCTGACAGGGAACACTGAAGCTTTCTTT
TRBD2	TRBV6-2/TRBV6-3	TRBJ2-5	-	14	CASSTGGESETQYF	TGTGCCAGCAGCACCGGGGGGGAGTCGGAGACCCAGTACTTC
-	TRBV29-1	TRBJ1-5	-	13	CSAVENSNQPQHF	TGCAGCGCCGTGGAGAATAGCAATCAGCCCCAGCATTTT
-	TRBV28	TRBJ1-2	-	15	CASSLLQATNGGYTF	TGTGCCAGCAGTTTGCTTCAGGCTACAAATGGTGGCTACACCTTC
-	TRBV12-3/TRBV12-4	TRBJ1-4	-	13	CASRLNQREKLFF	TGTGCCAGCAGATTAAACCAGAGGGAAAAACTGTTTTTT
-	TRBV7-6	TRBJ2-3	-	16	CASSLDRLYRSPPQYF	TGTGCCAGCAGCTTGGATCGACTTTACCGCAGCCCTCCGCAGTATTTT
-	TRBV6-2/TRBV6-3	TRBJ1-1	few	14	CASSYVGENTEAFF	TGTGCCAGCAGCTACGTCGGGGAGAACACTGAAGCTTTCTTT
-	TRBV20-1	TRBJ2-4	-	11	CSALPGEIQYF	TGCAGTGCTTTGCCAGGGGAGATTCAGTACTTC
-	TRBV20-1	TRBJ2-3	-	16	CSAREPAAGVADTQYF	TGCAGTGCTAGAGAACCCGCTGCCGGAGTGGCAGATACGCAGTATTTT
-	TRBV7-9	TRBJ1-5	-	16	CASSLDGGPSNQPQHF	TGTGCCAGCAGCTTAGATGGGGGGCCAAGCAATCAGCCCCAGCATTTT
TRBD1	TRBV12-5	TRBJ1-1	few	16	CASGLTRQGGYTEAFF	TGTGCTAGTGGTTTGACCCGACAGGGAGGGTATACTGAAGCTTTCTTT
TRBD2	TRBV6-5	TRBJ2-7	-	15	CASSYSRGGSYEQYF	TGTGCCAGCAGTTACTCACGCGGGGGATCCTACGAGCAGTACTTC
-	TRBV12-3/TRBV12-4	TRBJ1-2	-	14	CASRDSQRRYGYTF	TGTGCCAGCAGGGACTCCCAAAGGCGCTATGGCTACACCTTC
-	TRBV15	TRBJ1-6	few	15	CATSRDAVGLSPLHF	TGTGCCACCAGCCGGGACGCTGTGGGTCTTTCACCCCTCCACTTT
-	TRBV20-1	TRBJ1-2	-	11	CSATANYGYTF	TGCAGTGCTACAGCGAACTATGGCTACACCTTC
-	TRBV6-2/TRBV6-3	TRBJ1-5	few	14	CASSFAGYGQPQHF	TGTGCCAGCAGTTTTGCAGGGTATGGACAGCCCCAGCATTTT
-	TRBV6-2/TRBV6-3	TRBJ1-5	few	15	CASSYPEGSGQPQHF	TGTGCCAGCAGTTACCCAGAAGGGTCGGGGCAGCCCCAGCATTTT
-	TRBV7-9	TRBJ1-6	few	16	CASSLSEGNTRSPLHF	TGTGCCAGCAGCTTAAGCGAAGGGAATACTCGGTCACCCCTCCACTTT